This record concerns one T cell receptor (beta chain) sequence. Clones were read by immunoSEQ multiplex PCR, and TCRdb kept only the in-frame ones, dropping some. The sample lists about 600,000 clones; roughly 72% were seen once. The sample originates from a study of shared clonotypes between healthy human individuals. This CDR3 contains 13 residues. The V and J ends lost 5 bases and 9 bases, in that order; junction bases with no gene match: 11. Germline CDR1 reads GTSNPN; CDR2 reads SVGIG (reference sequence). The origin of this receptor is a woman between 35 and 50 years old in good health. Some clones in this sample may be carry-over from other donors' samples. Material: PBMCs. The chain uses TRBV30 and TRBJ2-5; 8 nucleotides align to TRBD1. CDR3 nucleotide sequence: TGTGCCTGGGCCACAGGGGGTCCAGCGGCCCAGTACTTC. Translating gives CAWATGGPAAQYF. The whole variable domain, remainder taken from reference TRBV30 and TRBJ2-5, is SQTIHQWPATLVQPVGSPLSLECTVEGTSNPNLYWYRQAAGRGLQLLFYSVGIGQISSEVPQNLSASRPQDRQFILSSKKLLLSDSGFYLCAWATGGPAAQYFGPGTRLLVL.